These 12 T cell receptor beta chains were sequenced from one sample in a study of T cell changes during pregnancy in multiple sclerosis. TCRdb's table, derived via immunoSEQ multiplex PCR, lists solely in-frame clones and lacks some. The sample lists about 98,000 clones, about 90% seen once, with 2% to 3% in the top ten. Sample: peripheral blood, taken after pregnancy. These receptors originate from a female donor in good health, enrolled as a control in a pregnancy study.

This chain uses TRBV5-1 with TRBJ2-3; a weak D match, TRBD2 (5 bases). This CDR3 comprises 17 residues. From germline, CDR1 is SGHRS and CDR2 YFSETQ. V dropped 0 bases and J dropped 6 bases, with 20 bases sitting between them. CDR3 protein: CASSLGTRGVGQDTQYF. The CDR3 DNA reads as TGCGCCAGCAGCTTGGGGACCCGGGGAGTCGGGCAGGATACGCAGTATTTT.

This sequence joins TRBV30 and TRBJ2-5; 9 positions match TRBD2. There are 14 residues in the CDR3. Germline assignment: CDR1 GTSNPN and CDR2 SVGIG (reference sequence). The V gene end was trimmed by 0 bases and the J gene end by 3 bases; junction bases not matched to a gene: 2. The CDR3 spells CAWSVVAGEETQYF. In nucleotides, the CDR3 is TGTGCCTGGAGTGTAGTAGCGGGGGAAGAGACCCAGTACTTC.

The rearrangement uses TRBV6-1 and TRBJ1-1; D unclear. Trimming left V 4 bases short and J 5 bases short, with 11 bases between. There are 13 residues in the CDR3. CDR1 and CDR2 (germline): MNHNS, SASEGT. The DNA of the CDR3 is TGTGCCAGCAGTGCACTTCGGAGGACTGAAGCTTTCTTT. It translates to CASSALRRTEAFF.

The chain is built from TRBV5-1 and TRBJ2-5; D gene unclear. Germline-derived CDR1 and CDR2 are SGHRS and YFSETQ. This CDR3 region has 15 residues. Trimming took 0 bases from V and 0 from J, leaving 9 bases between them. CDR3 in DNA: TGCGCCAGCAGCTTGGGAGAACTATACCAAGAGACCCAGTACTTC. Translating gives CASSLGELYQETQYF.

V usage is TRBV10-3 and J usage is TRBJ2-1, with TRBD2 matching over 9 bases. The CDR3 is made up of 13 amino acids. Losses at the gene ends were 9 bases for V and 7 bases for J; bases not matched to a gene: 7. Germline V lookup: CDR1 ENHRY, CDR2 SYGVKD. CDR3 in amino acids: CAIDSGSQNEQFF. The CDR3 DNA is TGTGCCATTGATAGCGGGAGTCAGAATGAGCAGTTCTTC.

The chain joins TRBV27 to TRBJ1-3; D is perhaps TRBD1 (6 bases). The CDR3 length is 15 residues. CDR1 is MNHEY and CDR2 is SMNVEV in the germline V gene (reference sequence). V lost 2 bases to trimming and J lost 0 bases, with 8 bases between them. The CDR3 sequence is CASSLKGHSGNTIYF. DNA for the CDR3: TGTGCCAGCAGTTTAAAGGGACACTCTGGAAACACCATATATTTT.

This chain joins TRBV7-9 and TRBJ1-5; TRBD1 aligns across 7 bases. CDR1 is SEHNR, CDR2 FQNEAQ, per germline (reference sequence). Losses at the gene ends were 2 bases for V and 6 bases for J; bases not matched to a gene: 4. The CDR3 is 14 amino acids. The CDR3 DNA sequence: TGTGCCAGCAGCTTAAAGGGGGCCGGTCAGCCCCAGCATTTT. Translated, it gives CASSLKGAGQPQHF.

This clone has only a few counts. The chain uses TRBV18 and TRBJ1-1, with 8 bases fitting TRBD1. CDR1 KGHSH and CDR2 LQKENI come from the germline V gene. The CDR3 covers 15 residues. J lost 8 bases, V lost 3 bases, and 11 bases had no gene match. CDR3 coding DNA: TGTGCCAGCTCACCCCCCTTTTGGCAGGGGGCCGAAGCTTTCTTT. Its protein product is CASSPPFWQGAEAFF.

The chain is built from TRBV28 and TRBJ2-7; no firm D call. CDR3 size: 12 residues. Trimming shortened V by 5 bases and J by 4 bases, and 9 bases separated the two germline ends. Germline V gene data show CDR1 as MDHEN and CDR2 as SYDVKM. CDR3: CASSPPTYEQYF. In DNA form, the CDR3 reads TGTGCCAGCAGTCCCCCGACTTACGAGCAGTACTTC.

This rearrangement joins TRBV7-2 to TRBJ2-1; weak D call: TRBD1 (6 bases). Germline V lookup: CDR1 SGHTA, CDR2 FQGNSA. V dropped 3 bases and J dropped 9 bases, with 12 bases sitting between them. The CDR3 spans 13 residues. The CDR3 loop reads CASSFQDSGEQFF. CDR3 nucleotide sequence: TGTGCCAGCAGCTTTCAGGACAGCGGTGAGCAGTTCTTC.

The V call is TRBV5-4, the J call TRBJ2-7; 7 nucleotides align to TRBD2. Per the germline V gene, CDR1 is SGHNT and CDR2 is YYREEE (reference sequence). The CDR3 has 17 amino acids. V gave up 4 bases and J gave up 5 bases; unmatched junction bases: 18. This CDR3 reads CASSTSGLPPREDEQYF. The CDR3 DNA reads as TGTGCCAGCAGCACGTCCGGGCTACCCCCCCGGGAGGACGAGCAGTACTTC. Complete variable domain (other parts from reference TRBV5-4 and TRBJ2-7): ETGVTQSPTHLIKTRGQQVTLRCSSQSGHNTVSWYQQALGQGPQFIFQYYREEENGRGNFPPRFSGLQFPNYSSELNVNALELDDSALYLCASSTSGLPPREDEQYFGPGTRLTVT.

The J gene is TRBJ2-5, the V gene TRBV19, with 9 bases that match TRBD1. Unmatched junction bases numbered 6, after V lost 6 bases and J lost 7 bases. Germline CDR1 LNHDA, CDR2 SQIVND (reference sequence). The CDR3 is 13 residues long. CDR3 residues: CASRVTGGTTQYF. The CDR3 DNA is TGTGCCAGTAGGGTGACAGGGGGAACGACCCAGTACTTC.